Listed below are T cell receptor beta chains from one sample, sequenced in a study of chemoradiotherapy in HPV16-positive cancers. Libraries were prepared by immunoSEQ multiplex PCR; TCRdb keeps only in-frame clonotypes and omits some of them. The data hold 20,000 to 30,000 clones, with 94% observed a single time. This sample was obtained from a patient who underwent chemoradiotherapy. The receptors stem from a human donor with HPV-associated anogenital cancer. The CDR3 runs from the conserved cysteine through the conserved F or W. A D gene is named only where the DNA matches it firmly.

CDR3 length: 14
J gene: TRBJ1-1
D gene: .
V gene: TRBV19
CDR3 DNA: TGTGCCAGTAGCTTGCAGGGAGGAAACACTGAAGCTTTCTTT
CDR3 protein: CASSLQGGNTEAFF

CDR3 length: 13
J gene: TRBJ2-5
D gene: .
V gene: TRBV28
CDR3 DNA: TGTGCCAGCAGTTCGCAGGGTGGAGAGACCCAGTACTTC
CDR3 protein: CASSSQGGETQYF

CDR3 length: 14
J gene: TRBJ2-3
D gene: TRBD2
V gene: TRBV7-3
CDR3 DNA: TGTGCCAGCAGCCCGGGACTAGCGAGAGATACGCAGTATTTT
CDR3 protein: CASSPGLARDTQYF

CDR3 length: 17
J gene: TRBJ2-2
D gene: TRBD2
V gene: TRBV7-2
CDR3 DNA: TGTGCCAGCAGCTTACTTAGCGGGGGCCGGAACACCGGGGAGCTGTTTTTT
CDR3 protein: CASSLLSGGRNTGELFF

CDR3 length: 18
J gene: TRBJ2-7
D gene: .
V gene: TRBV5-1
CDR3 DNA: TGCGCCAGCAGCTCTTACCGGGGAACTGGCCCTTCCCTTTACGAGCAGTACTTC
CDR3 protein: CASSSYRGTGPSLYEQYF

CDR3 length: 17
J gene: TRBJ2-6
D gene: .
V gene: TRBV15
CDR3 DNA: TGTGCCACCAGCAGAGATGTAGGCGGGTCAGGGGCCAACGTCCTGACTTTC
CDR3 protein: CATSRDVGGSGANVLTF

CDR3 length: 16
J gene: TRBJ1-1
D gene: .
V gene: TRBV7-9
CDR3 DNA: TGTGCCAGCAGCTTCAAAAGAGGACTGATGAACACTGAAGCTTTCTTT
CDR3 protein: CASSFKRGLMNTEAFF

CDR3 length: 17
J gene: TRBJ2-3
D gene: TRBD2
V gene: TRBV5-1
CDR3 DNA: TGCGCCAGCAGAGGACTCGGGCGGGAGGGAAGCACAGATACGCAGTATTTT
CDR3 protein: CASRGLGREGSTDTQYF

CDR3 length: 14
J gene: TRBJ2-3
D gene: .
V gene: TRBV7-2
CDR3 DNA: TGTGCCAGCACTCTTACAGGGTTAACAGATACGCAGTATTTT
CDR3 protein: CASTLTGLTDTQYF

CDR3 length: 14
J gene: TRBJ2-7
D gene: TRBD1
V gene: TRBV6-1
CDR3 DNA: TGTGCCAGCAGTGGGGGACAGGGGTTGCACGAGCAGTACTTC
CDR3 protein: CASSGGQGLHEQYF

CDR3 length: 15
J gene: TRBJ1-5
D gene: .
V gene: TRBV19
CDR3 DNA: TGTGCCAGTAGTATAGATCTATTGGGATGGCAGCCCCAGCATTTT
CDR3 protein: CASSIDLLGWQPQHF

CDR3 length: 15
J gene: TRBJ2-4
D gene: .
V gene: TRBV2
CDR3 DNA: TGTGCCAGCACTCCTGAGGGGTTAGCCAAAAACATTCAGTACTTC
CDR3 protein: CASTPEGLAKNIQYF

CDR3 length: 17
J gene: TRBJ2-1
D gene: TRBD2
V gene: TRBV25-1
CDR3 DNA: TGTGCCAGCAGTGAATTACGCGGGAGGTCCTCCCGGGGAGAGCAGTTCTTC
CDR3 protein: CASSELRGRSSRGEQFF

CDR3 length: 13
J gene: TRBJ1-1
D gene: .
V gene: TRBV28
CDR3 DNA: TGTGCCAGCAGTCCCAAAGGGTACACTGAAGCTTTCTTT
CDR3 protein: CASSPKGYTEAFF

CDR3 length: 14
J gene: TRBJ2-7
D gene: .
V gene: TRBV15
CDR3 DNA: TGTGCCACCAGCTTCCCCGGGAACTTCTACGAGCAGTACTTC
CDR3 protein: CATSFPGNFYEQYF

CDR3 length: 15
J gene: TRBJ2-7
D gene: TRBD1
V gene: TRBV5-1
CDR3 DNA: TGCGCCAGCAGCAAGGACAGGGGAAGCCTTAACGAGCAGTACTTC
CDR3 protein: CASSKDRGSLNEQYF

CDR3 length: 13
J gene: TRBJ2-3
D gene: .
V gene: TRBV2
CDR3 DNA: TGTGCCAGCAGTGATCGGTACACAGATACGCAGTATTTT
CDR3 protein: CASSDRYTDTQYF

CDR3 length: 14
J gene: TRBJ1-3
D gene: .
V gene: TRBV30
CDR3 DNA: TGTGCCTGGAGTGCGTCCTTGATCGGAAACACCATATATTTT
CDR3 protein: CAWSASLIGNTIYF

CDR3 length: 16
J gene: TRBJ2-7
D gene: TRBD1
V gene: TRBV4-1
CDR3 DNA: TGCGCCAGCAGCCAAGTTCCGACAGGGAGCTCCTACGAGCAGTACTTC
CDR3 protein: CASSQVPTGSSYEQYF

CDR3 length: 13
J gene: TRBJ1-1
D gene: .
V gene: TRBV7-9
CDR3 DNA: TGTGCCAGCAGCTTGGACATGAACACTGAAGCTTTCTTT
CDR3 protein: CASSLDMNTEAFF

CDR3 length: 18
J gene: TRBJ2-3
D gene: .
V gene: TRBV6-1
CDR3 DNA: TGTGCCAGCAGTGATTTGCCGACCGGGCAGGATGATAGAGATACGCAGTATTTT
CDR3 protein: CASSDLPTGQDDRDTQYF

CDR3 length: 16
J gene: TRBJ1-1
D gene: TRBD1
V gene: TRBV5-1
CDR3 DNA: TGCGCCAGCAGCTTGGCGGACAGGGCCCTAAACACTGAAGCTTTCTTT
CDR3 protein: CASSLADRALNTEAFF

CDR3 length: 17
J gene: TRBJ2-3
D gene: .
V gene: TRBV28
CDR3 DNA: TGTGCCAGCAGTTTAGTCGGTCGCGGGGGCGAGACAGATACGCAGTATTTT
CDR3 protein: CASSLVGRGGETDTQYF

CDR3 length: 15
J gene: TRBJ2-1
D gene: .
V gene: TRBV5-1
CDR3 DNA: TGCGCCAGCAGTTTAGGACAGAGCTCCTACAATGAGCAGTTCTTC
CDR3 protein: CASSLGQSSYNEQFF

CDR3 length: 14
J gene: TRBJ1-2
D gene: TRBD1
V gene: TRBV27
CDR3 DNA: TGTGCCAGCAGCCAGGGGCGGGACAGGGGGACTGGGACCTTC
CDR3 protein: CASSQGRDRGTGTF

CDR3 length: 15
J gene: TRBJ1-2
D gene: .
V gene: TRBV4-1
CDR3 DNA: TGCGCCAGCAGCCAAGATTGGGCAGGGCCCTATGGCTACACCTTC
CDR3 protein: CASSQDWAGPYGYTF

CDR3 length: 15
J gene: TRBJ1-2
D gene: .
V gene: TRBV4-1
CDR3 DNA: TGCGCCAGCAGCCAAGATTGGGGGGAAAGCTATGGCTACACCTTC
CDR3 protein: CASSQDWGESYGYTF

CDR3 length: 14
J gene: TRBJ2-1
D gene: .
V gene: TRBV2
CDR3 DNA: TGTGCCAGCAGTGAACTCGGGGGCTACAATGAGCAGTTCTTC
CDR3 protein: CASSELGGYNEQFF

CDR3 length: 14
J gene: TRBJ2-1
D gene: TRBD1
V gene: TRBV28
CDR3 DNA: TGTGCCAGCAGTCCCGGGACAGGGCATCGGGGGCAGTTCTTC
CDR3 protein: CASSPGTGHRGQFF

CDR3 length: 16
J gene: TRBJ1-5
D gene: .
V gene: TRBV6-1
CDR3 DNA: TGTGCCAGCAGTGAACGTGTCCGGGGGGGCAATCAGCCCCAGCATTTT
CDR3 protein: CASSERVRGGNQPQHF

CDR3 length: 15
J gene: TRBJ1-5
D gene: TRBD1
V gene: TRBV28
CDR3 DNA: TGTGCCAGCAGTTCCTCCGGGACAGGGTATCAGCCCCAGCATTTT
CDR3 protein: CASSSSGTGYQPQHF

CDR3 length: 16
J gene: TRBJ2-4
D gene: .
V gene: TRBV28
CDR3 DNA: TGTGCCAGCAGTTTATTGGAGCTTAGAGCCAAAAACATTCAGTACTTC
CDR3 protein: CASSLLELRAKNIQYF

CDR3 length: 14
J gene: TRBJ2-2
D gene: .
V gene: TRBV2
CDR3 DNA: TGTGCCAGCAGTGCCACAGTGAACACCGGGGAGCTGTTTTTT
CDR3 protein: CASSATVNTGELFF

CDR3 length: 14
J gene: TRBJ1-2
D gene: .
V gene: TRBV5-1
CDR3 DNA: TGCGCCAGCAGCTTAGGGGAAGCTAACTATGGCTACACCTTC
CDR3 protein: CASSLGEANYGYTF